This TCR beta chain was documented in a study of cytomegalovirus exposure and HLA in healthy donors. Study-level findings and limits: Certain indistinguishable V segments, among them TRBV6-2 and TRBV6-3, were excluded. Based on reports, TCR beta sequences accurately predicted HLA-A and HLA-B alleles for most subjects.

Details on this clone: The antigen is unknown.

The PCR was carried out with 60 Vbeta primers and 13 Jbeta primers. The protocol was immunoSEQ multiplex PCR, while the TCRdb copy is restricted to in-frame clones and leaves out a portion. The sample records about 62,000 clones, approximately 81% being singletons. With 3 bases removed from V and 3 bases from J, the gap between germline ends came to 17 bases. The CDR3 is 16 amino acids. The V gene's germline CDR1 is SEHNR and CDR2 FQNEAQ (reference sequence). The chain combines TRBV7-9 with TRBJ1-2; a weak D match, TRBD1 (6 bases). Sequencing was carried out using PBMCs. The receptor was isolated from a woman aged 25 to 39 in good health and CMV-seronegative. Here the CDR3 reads CASSFSTPGADYGYTF. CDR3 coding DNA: TGTGCCAGCAGCTTTAGTACCCCAGGGGCGGACTATGGCTACACCTTC. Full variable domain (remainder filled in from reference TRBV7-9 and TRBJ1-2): DTGVSQNPRHKITKRGQNVTFRCDPISEHNRLYWYRQTLGQGPEFLTYFQNEAQLEKSRLLSDRFSAERPKGSFSTLEIQRTEQGDSAMYLCASSFSTPGADYGYTFGSGTRLTVV.